This T cell receptor beta chain was captured in a study of blood T cell repertoires in COVID-19. Background on the study: Some COVID-19 samples were acute and others convalescent; all came from the United States, Italy and Spain. Sample material is recorded as cDNA or gDNA derived from T cells, B-cell-depleted T cells, or PBMCs.

Authors' methods: By means of reference gene primer amplification, nucleated cell counts were estimated. Clones were read by immunoSEQ multiplex PCR, and TCRdb kept only the in-frame ones, dropping some. The DNA gave D and trimming, while V, J and clone size come from that table. This table holds 150,000 to 200,000 clones, approximately 79% found once. Germline assignment: CDR1 SGHDT and CDR2 YYEEEE. The V end was cut by 0 bases, the J end by 3 bases, with 9 bases between. The CDR3 loop spans 14 amino acids. The clonotype originates from a man aged 25 to 40 with active or convalescent COVID-19. This chain uses TRBV5-6 with TRBJ1-1; the D is unclear. Sequencing was carried out using peripheral blood. The DNA for the CDR3 is TGTGCCAGCAGCTTGGCTAGGATGGACACTGAAGCTTTCTTT. Encoded protein: CASSLARMDTEAFF.